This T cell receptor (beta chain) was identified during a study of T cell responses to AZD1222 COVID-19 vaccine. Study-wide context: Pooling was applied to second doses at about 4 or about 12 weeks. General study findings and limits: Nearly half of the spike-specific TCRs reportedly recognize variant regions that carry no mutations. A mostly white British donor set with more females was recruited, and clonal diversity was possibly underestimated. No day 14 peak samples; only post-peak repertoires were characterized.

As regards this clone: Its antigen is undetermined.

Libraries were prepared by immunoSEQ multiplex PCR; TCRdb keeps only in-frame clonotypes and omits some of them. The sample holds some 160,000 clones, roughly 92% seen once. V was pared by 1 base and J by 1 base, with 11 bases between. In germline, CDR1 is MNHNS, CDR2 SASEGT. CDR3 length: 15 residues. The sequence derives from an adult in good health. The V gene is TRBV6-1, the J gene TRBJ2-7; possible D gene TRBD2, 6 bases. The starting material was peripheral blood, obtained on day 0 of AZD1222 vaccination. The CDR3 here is CASSEEGLASYEQYF. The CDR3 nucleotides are TGTGCCAGCAGTGAAGAGGGACTGGCTTCCTACGAGCAGTACTTC.